This T cell receptor (beta chain) was captured in a study of blood T cell repertoires in COVID-19. The wider study: Acute-phase and convalescent COVID-19 samples originated in the United States, Italy and Spain.

From germline, CDR1 is SGHRS and CDR2 YFSETQ. This CDR3 has 15 amino acids. Trimming removed 2 bases from V and 8 bases from J; junction bases left unmatched: 12. Original methodology: Counts of nucleated cells, estimated from reference gene primer amplification, were obtained. Produced via immunoSEQ multiplex PCR; TCRdb's table is partial and in-frame only. That table supplies the V and J calls and clone size; D and trimming were determined from the DNA. The data contain some 52,000 clones, roughly nine tenths of them singletons. This TCR was recovered from a man aged 55-75 years with active COVID-19. Sequencing was carried out using peripheral blood. V and J are TRBV5-1 and TRBJ1-2; 7 nucleotides align to TRBD1. The CDR3 loop is CASSFSGGPSQGYTF. The CDR3 DNA reads as TGCGCCAGCAGCTTCTCAGGGGGTCCCTCTCAAGGCTACACCTTC.